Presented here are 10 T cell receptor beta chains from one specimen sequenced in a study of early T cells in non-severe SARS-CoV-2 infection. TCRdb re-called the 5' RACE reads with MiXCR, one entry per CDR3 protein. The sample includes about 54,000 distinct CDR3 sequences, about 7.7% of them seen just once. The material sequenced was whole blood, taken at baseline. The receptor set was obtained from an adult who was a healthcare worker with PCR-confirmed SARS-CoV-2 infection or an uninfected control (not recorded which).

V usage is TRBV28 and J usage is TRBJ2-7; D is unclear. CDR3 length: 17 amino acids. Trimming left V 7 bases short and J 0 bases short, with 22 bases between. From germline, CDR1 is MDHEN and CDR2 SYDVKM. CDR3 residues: CASMGREPELSSYEQYF. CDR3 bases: TGTGCCAGCATGGGCCGAGAGCCAGAACTCAGCTCCTACGAGCAGTACTTC. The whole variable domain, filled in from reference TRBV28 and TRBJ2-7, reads DVKVTQSSRYLVKRTGEKVFLECVQDMDHENMFWYRQDPGLGLRLIYFSYDVKMKEKGDIPEGYSVSREKKERFSLILESASTNQTSMYLCASMGREPELSSYEQYFGPGTRLTVT.

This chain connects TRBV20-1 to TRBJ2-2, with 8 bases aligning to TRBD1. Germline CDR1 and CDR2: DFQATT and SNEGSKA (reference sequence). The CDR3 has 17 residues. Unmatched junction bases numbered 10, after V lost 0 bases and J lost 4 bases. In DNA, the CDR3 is TGCAGTGCTAGAGACCCTAGACAGGGGCAGGGCACCGGGGAGCTGTTTTTT. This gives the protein CSARDPRQGQGTGELFF.

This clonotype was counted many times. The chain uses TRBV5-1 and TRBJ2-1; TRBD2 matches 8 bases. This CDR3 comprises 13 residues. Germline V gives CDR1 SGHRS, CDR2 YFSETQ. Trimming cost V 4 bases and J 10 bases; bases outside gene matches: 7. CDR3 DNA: TGCGCCAGCAGCCGTGACAGGACTAGCGAGCAGTTCTTC. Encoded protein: CASSRDRTSEQFF.

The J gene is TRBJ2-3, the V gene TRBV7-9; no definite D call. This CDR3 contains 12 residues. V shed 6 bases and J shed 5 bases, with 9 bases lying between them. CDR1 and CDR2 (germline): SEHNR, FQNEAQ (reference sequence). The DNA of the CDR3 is TGTGCCAGCAGAACTGTTAAAGATACGCAGTATTTT. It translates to CASRTVKDTQYF.

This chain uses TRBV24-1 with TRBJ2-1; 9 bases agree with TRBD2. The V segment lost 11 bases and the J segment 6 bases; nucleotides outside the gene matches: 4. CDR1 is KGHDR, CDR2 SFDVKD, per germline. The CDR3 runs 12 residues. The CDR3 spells CAIAGGFNEQFF. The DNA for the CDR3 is TGTGCCATCGCGGGAGGGTTCAATGAGCAGTTCTTC.

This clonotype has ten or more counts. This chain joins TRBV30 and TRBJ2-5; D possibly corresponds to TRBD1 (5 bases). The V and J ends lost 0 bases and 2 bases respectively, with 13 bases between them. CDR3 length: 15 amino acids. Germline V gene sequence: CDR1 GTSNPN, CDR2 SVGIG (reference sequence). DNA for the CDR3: TGTGCCTGGAGTGTACGGCAGGGCCGACAAGAGACCCAGTACTTC. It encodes CAWSVRQGRQETQYF.

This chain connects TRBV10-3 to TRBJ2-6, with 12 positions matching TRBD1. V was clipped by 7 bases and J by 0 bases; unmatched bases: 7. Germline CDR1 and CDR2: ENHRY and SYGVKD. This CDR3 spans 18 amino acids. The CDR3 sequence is CAITQGGQGASGANVLTF. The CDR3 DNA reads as TGTGCCATCACCCAAGGGGGACAGGGGGCCTCTGGGGCCAACGTCCTGACTTTC.

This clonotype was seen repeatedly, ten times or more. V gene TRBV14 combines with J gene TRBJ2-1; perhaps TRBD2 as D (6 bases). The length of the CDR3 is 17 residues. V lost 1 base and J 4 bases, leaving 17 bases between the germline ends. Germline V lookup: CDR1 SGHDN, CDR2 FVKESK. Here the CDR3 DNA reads TGTGCCAGCAGCCAAGTTGTGAGTAGCGGACTGTACAATGAGCAGTTCTTC. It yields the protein CASSQVVSSGLYNEQFF.

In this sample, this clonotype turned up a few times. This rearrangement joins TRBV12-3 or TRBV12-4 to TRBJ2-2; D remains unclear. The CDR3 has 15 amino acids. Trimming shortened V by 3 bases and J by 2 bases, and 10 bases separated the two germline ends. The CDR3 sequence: CASSFRTANTGELFF. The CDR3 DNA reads TGTGCCAGCAGTTTTAGAACAGCCAACACCGGGGAGCTGTTTTTT.

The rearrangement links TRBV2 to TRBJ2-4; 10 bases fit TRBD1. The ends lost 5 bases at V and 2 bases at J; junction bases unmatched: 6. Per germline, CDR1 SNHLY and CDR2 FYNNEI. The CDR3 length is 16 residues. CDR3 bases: TGTGCCAGCAGTCCGGGACAGGGGCCGACCAAAAACATTCAGTACTTC. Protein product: CASSPGQGPTKNIQYF.